Included here is one TCR beta chain sequence, with context. The antigen remains undetermined. Read coverage stops 3 residues before the CDR3 terminus; the germline J gene supplies the remainder. The repertoire was sequenced with immunoSEQ multiplex PCR; TCRdb's copy has only in-frame clones and lacks some. The sample is made up of over 11,000 clones, none counted only once. These data are taken from a study of T cell clonality in common variable immunodeficiency. Study-wide points: In common variable immunodeficiency, TCR beta chains reportedly carried fewer deletions and N-nucleotide insertions. The cause of increased CVID clonality remains unclear without subpopulation sequencing. CVID patient heterogeneity limited repertoire-clinical complication correlations.

CVID meant reduced serum IgG, IgA and/or IgM plus specific antibody deficiency. Trimming took off 0 bases at V and 5 bases at J, with 6 bases between the two ends. Looked up from germline, CDR1 is KGHSH and CDR2 is LQKENI. The CDR3 is 13 residues long. Sequenced material: peripheral blood mononuclear cells. This receptor was identified in a human donor with common variable immunodeficiency. V usage is TRBV18 and J usage is TRBJ2-3; D unresolved. The chain's CDR3 is CASSPPKGDTQYF. Incomplete CDR3 DNA: TGTGCCAGCTCACCACCGAAGGGAGATACG.